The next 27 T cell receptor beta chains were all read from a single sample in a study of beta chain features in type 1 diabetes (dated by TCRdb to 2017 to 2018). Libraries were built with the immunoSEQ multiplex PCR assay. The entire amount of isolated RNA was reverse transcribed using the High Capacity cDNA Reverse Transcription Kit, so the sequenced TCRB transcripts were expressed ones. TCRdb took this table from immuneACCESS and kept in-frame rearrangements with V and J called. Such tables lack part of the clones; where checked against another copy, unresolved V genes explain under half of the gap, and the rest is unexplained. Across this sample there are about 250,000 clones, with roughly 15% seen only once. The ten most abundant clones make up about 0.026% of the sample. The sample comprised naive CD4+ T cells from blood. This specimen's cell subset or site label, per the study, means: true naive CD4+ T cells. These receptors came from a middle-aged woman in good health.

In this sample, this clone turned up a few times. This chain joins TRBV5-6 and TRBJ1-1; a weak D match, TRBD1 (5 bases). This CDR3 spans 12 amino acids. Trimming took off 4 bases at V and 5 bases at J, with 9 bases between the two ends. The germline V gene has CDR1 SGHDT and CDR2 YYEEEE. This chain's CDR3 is CASSLRDTEAFF. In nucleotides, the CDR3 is TGTGCCAGCAGCCTCAGGGATACTGAAGCTTTCTTT. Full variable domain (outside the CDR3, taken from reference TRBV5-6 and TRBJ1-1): DAGVTQSPTHLIKTRGQQVTLRCSPKSGHDTVSWYQQALGQGPQFIFQYYEEEERQRGNFPDRFSGHQFPNYSSELNVNALLLGDSALYLCASSLRDTEAFFGQGTRLTVV.

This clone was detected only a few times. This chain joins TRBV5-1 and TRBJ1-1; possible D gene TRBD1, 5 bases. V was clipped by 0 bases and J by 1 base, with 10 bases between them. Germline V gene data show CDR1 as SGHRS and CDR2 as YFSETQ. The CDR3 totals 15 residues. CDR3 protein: CASSLASTGNTEAFF. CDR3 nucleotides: TGCGCCAGCAGCTTGGCCTCTACAGGGAACACTGAAGCTTTCTTT.

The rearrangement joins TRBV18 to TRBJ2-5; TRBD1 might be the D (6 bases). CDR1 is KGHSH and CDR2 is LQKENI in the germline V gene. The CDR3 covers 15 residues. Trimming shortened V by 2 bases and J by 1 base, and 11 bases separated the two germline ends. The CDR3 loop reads CASSPTTGIQETQYF. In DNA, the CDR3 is TGTGCCAGCTCACCAACGACAGGCATCCAAGAGACCCAGTACTTC.

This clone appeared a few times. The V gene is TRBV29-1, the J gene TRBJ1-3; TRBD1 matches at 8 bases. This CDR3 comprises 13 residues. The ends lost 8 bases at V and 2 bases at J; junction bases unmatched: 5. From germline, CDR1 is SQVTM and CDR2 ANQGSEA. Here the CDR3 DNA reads TGCAGCTTTCTGACAGGGGCTGGAAACACCATATATTTT. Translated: CSFLTGAGNTIYF.

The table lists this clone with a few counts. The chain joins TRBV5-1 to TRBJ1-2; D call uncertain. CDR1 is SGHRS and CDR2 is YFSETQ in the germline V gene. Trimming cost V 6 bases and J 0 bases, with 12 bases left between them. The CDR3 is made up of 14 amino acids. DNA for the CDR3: TGCGCCAGCAAAAGAGAGGGAGCTAACTATGGCTACACCTTC. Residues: CASKREGANYGYTF.

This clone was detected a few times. CDR3 in DNA: TGCGCCAGCAGCCCGCGGACAGGGACTAGCACAGATACGCAGTATTTT. It encodes CASSPRTGTSTDTQYF. The chain has TRBV5-1 and TRBJ2-3; 8 bases agree with TRBD1. The germline V gene has CDR1 SGHRS and CDR2 YFSETQ. The CDR3 consists of 16 residues. After removal of 4 bases from V and 0 bases from J, the junction contained 7 bases not matched to a gene. The whole variable domain, remainder taken from reference TRBV5-1 and TRBJ2-3, is KAGVTQTPRYLIKTRGQQVTLSCSPISGHRSVSWYQQTPGQGLQFLFEYFSETQRNKGNFPGRFSGRQFSNSRSEMNVSTLELGDSALYLCASSPRTGTSTDTQYFGPGTRLTVL.

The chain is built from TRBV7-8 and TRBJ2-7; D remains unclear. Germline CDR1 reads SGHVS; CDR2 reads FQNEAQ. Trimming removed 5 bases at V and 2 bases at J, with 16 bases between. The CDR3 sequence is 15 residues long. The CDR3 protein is CASSPELGSPYEQYF. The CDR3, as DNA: TGTGCCAGCAGCCCCGAGTTGGGCAGCCCCTACGAGCAGTACTTC.

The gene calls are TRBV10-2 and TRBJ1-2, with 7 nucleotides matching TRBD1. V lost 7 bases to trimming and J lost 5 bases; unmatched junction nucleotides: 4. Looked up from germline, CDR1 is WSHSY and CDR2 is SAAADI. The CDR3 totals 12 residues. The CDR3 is CASKSGQYGYTF. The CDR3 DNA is TGCGCCAGCAAATCGGGACAGTATGGCTACACCTTC.

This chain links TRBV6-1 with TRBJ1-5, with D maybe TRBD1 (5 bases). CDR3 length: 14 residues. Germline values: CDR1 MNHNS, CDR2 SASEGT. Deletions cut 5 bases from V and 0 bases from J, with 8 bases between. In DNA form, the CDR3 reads TGTGCCAGCAGTCAGGGATATAGCAATCAGCCCCAGCATTTT. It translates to CASSQGYSNQPQHF.

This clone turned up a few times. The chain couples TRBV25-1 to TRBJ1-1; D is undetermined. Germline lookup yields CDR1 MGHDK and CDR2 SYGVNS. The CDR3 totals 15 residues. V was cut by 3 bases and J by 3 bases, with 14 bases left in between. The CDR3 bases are TGTGCCAGCAGTGACCCACGGGGAGCGTACACTGAAGCTTTCTTT. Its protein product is CASSDPRGAYTEAFF.

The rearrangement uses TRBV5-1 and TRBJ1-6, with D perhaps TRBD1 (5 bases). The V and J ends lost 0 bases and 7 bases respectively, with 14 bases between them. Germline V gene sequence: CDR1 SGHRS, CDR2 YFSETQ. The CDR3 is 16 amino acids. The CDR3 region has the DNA TGCGCCAGCAGCTTGGATACAGGTATTCGGAATTCACCCCTCCACTTT. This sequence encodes CASSLDTGIRNSPLHF.

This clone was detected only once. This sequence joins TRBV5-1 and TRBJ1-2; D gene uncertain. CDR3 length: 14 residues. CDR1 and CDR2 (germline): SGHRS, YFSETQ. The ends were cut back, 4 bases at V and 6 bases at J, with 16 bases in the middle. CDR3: CASSPVGLTHGYTF. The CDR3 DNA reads TGCGCCAGCAGCCCCGTGGGCCTAACACATGGCTACACCTTC.

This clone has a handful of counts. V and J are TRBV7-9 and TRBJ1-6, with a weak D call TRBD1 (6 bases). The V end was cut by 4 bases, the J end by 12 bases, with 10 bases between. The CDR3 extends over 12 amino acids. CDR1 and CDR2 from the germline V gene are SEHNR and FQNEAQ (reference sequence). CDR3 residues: CASSYTGKPLHF. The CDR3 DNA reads TGTGCCAGCAGCTATACAGGGAAACCCCTCCACTTT.

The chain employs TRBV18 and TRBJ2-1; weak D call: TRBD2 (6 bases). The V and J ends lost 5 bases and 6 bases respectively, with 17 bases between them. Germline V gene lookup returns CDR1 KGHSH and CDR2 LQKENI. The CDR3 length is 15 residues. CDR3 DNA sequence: TGTGCCAGCTCATTCGGGACTGAACCGGGCAATGAGCAGTTCTTC. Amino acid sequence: CASSFGTEPGNEQFF.

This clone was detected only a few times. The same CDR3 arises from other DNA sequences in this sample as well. The CDR3 sequence: CASSLLGQGADEQYF. CDR3 nucleotide sequence: TGTGCCAGCAGCCTACTGGGACAGGGGGCCGACGAGCAGTACTTC. The V and J genes are TRBV7-9 and TRBJ2-7; 12 nucleotides align to TRBD1. The length of the CDR3 is 15 residues. CDR1 SEHNR and CDR2 FQNEAQ come from the germline V gene (reference sequence). J gave up 5 bases and V 5 bases, and 7 bases lay outside the gene matches. The whole variable domain, filled in from reference TRBV7-9 and TRBJ2-7, reads DTGVSQNPRHKITKRGQNVTFRCDPISEHNRLYWYRQTLGQGPEFLTYFQNEAQLEKSRLLSDRFSAERPKGSFSTLEIQRTEQGDSAMYLCASSLLGQGADEQYFGPGTRLTVT.

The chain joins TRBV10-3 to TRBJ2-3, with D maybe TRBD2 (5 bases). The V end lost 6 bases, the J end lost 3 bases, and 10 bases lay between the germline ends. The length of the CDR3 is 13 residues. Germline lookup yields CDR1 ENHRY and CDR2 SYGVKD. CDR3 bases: TGTGCCATCAGCGGAGGTGGGACAGATACGCAGTATTTT. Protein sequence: CAISGGGTDTQYF.

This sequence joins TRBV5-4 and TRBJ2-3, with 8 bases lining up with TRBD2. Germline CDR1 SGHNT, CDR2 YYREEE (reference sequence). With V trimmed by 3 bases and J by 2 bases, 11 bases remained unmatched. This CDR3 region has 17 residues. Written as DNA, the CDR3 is TGTGCCAGCAGCTCCGGCTTACTAGCGGCTTACACAGATACGCAGTATTTT. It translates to CASSSGLLAAYTDTQYF.

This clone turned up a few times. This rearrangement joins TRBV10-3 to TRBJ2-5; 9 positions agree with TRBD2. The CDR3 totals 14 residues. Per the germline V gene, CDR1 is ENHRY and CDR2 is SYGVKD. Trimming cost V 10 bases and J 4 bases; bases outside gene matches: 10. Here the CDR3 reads CATTSGTSSETQYF. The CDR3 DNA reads TGTGCCACGACGAGTGGGACTAGCTCAGAGACCCAGTACTTC.

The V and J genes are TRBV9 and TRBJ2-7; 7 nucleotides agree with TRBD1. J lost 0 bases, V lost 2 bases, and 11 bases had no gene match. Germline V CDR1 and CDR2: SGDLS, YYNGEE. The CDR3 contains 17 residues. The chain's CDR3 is CASSVGWRTGASYEQYF. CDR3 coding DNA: TGTGCCAGCAGCGTGGGGTGGAGGACAGGAGCCTCCTACGAGCAGTACTTC.

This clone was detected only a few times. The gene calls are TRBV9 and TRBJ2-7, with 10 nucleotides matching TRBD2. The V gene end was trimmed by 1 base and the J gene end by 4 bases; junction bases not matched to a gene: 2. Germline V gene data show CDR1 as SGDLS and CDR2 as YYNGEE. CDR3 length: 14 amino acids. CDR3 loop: CASSVSGGEYEQYF. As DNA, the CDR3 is TGTGCCAGCAGCGTAAGCGGGGGGGAATACGAGCAGTACTTC.

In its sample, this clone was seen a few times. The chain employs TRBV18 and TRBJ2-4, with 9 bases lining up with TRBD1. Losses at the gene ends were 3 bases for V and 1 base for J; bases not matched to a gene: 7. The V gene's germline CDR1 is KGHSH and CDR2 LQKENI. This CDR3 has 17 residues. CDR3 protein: CASSPPGQGLAKNIQYF. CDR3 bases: TGTGCCAGCTCACCCCCGGGACAGGGCCTGGCCAAAAACATTCAGTACTTC.

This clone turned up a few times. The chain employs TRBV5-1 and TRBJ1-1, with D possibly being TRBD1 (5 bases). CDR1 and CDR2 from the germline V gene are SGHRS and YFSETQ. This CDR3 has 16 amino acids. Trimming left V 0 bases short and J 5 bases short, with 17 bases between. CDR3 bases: TGCGCCAGCAGCTTGGCCGGTAGGGGAAGGGGTACTGAAGCTTTCTTT. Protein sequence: CASSLAGRGRGTEAFF.

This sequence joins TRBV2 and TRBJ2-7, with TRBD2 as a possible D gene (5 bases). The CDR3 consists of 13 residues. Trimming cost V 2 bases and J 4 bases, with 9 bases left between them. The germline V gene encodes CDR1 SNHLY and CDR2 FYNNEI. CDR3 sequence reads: CASSERTRYEQYF. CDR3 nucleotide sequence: TGTGCCAGCAGTGAAAGGACTCGGTACGAGCAGTACTTC.

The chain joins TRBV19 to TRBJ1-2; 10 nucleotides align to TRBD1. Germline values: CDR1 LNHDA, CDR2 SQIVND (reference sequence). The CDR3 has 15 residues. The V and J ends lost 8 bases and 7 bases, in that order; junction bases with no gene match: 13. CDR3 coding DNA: TGTGCCAGTGGCGGGACAGGGGCTCCCCGGGCTGGCTACACCTTC. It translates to CASGGTGAPRAGYTF.

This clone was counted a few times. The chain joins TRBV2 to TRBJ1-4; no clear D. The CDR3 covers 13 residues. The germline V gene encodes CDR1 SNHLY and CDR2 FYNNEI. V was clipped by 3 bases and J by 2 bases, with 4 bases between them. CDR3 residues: CASSEQTNEKLFF. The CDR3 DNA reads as TGTGCCAGCAGTGAGCAGACTAATGAAAAACTGTTTTTT.

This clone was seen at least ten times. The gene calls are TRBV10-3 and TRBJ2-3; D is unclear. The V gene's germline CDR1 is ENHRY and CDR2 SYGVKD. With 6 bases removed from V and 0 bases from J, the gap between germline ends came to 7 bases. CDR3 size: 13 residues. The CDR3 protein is CAIRSVSTDTQYF. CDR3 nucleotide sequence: TGTGCCATCAGGTCCGTCAGCACAGATACGCAGTATTTT.

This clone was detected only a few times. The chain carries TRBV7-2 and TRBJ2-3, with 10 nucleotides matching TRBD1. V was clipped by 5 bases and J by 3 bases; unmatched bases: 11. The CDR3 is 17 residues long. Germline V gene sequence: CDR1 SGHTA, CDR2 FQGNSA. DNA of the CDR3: TGTGCCAGCAGCCCGATCGGACAGGGGGGTTCAACAGATACGCAGTATTTT. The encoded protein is CASSPIGQGGSTDTQYF.